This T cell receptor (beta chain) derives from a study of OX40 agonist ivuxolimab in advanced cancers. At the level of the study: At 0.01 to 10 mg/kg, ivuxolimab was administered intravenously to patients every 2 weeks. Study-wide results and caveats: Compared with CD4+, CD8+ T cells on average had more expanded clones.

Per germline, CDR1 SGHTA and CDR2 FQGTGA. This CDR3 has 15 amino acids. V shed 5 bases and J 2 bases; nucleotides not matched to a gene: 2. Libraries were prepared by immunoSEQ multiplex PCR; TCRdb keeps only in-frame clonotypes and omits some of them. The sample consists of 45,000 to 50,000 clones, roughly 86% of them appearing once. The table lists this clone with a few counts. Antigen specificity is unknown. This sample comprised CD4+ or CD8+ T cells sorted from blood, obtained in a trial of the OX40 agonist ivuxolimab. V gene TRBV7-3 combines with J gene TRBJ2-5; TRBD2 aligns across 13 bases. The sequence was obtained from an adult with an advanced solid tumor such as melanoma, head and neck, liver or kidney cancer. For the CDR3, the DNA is TGTGCCAGCAGCCCGGGACTAGCGGGACAAGAGACCCAGTACTTC. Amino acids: CASSPGLAGQETQYF.